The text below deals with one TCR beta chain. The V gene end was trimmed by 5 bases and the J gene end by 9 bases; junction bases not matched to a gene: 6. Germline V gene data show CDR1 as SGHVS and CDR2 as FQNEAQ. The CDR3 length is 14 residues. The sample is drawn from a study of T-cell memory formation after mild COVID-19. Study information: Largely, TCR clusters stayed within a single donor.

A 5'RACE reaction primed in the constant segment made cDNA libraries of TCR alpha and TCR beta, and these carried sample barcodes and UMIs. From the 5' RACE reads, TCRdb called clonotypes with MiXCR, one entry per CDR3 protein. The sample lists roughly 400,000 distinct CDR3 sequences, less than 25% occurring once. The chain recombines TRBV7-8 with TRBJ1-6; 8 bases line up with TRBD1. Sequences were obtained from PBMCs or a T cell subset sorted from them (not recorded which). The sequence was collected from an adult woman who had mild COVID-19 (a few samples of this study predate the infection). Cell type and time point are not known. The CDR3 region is CASSLDRGSSPLHF. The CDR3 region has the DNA TGTGCCAGCAGCCTCGACAGGGGAAGTTCACCCCTCCACTTT.